Sequencing of this TCR beta chain was carried out in a study of blood T cell repertoires in COVID-19. Study as a whole: There were acute and convalescent COVID-19 samples, and they came from the United States, Italy and Spain. T cells, B-cell-depleted T cells, or PBMCs supplied cDNA or gDNA.

The CDR3 runs to 17 residues. CDR1 KGHDR and CDR2 SFDVKD come from the germline V gene. J gave up 6 bases and V 6 bases, and 9 bases lay outside the gene matches. The data were produced by immunoSEQ multiplex PCR, yet TCRdb's version contains in-frame clones alone and is incomplete. The sample contains about 29,000 clones, 80% to 90% of which appear only once. The chain joins TRBV24-1 to TRBJ2-2; 13 bases are a match to TRBD2. Material for sequencing was peripheral blood. This receptor was identified in a man aged 80 or over with acute or convalescent COVID-19. The chain's CDR3 is CATSQLLAGGRSGELFF. The CDR3 DNA reads as TGTGCCACCAGTCAGCTACTAGCGGGGGGGCGGTCCGGGGAGCTGTTTTTT.